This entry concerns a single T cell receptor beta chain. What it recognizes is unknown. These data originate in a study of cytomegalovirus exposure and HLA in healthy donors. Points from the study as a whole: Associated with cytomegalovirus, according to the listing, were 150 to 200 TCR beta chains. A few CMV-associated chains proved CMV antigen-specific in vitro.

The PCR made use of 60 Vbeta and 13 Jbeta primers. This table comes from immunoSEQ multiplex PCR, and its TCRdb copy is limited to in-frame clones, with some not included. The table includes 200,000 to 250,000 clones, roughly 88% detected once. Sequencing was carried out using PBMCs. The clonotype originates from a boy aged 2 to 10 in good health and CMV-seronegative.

CDR3 in DNA: TGTGCCAGCAGCTTCTCTAGCGGGACGTACGAGCAGTACTTC. This codes for CASSFSSGTYEQYF. This rearrangement joins TRBV11-2 to TRBJ2-5; TRBD2 matches 9 bases. The last part of the DNA fits TRBJ2-7 better; the J call may be wrong. The CDR3 has 14 residues. Germline CDR1 reads SGHAT; CDR2 reads FQNNGV.